Listed below are T cell receptor beta chains from one sample, sequenced in a study of cytotoxic CD8 clonotypes in ibrutinib-treated CLL. Sequencing was performed with immunoSEQ multiplex PCR; in TCRdb, only in-frame clones are kept and a portion is missing. The sample holds approximately 100,000 clones, around four fifths seen once. The sequencing used PBMCs, collected after 12 months of ibrutinib treatment. These receptor sequences come from a human donor with chronic lymphocytic leukemia. CDR3s include the opening cysteine and the closing phenylalanine or tryptophan. Each record gives: D gene, clone size, J gene, V gene, CDR3 DNA, CDR3 protein. A D gene is named only where the DNA matches it firmly. Clone size is not always given. Where it is, it says once, few, many or a class for expanded clones.

>.|few|TRBJ1-2|TRBV7-9
TGTGCCAGCAGCTCCGAAGCAGGGGTCGGCTACACCTTC
CASSSEAGVGYTF
>TRBD1|.|TRBJ2-6|TRBV5-6
TGTGCCAGCAGTGTGTTGACAGGGGTAAACTCTGGGGCCAACGTCCTGACTTTC
CASSVLTGVNSGANVLTF
>.|few|TRBJ1-2|TRBV9
TGTGCCAGCAGCGTTCCTGGCAGGGATGGCTACACCTTC
CASSVPGRDGYTF
>TRBD1|.|TRBJ2-5|TRBV5-5
TGTGCCAGCAGCCCAGGGGGATTGGAGACCCAGTACTTC
CASSPGGLETQYF
>TRBD2|.|TRBJ2-2|TRBV7-6
TGTGCCAGCAGCTTCGACACTAGCGGGGGCACGAACACCGGGGAGCTGTTTTTT
CASSFDTSGGTNTGELFF
>TRBD2|once|TRBJ2-1|TRBV7-9
TGTGCCAGCAGCCCCGGGACTAGTACCTACAATGAGCAGTTCTTC
CASSPGTSTYNEQFF
>.|.|TRBJ1-5|TRBV6-1
TGTGCCAGCGGCAGGTTTGGTCAGCCCCAGCATTTT
CASGRFGQPQHF
>.|.|TRBJ1-5|TRBV5-4
TGTGCCAGCAGCCCTGGAACGGGGGGAAATAGCAATCAGCCCCAGCATTTT
CASSPGTGGNSNQPQHF
>.|.|TRBJ1-1|TRBV4-3
TGCGCCAGCAGCCAAGGCTACAGCCTGAACACTGAAGCTTTCTTT
CASSQGYSLNTEAFF
>TRBD1|.|TRBJ2-6|TRBV7-2
TGTGCCAGCAGCGCCACAGGGGTAGGGGCCAACGTCCTGACTTTC
CASSATGVGANVLTF
>.|.|TRBJ2-7|TRBV28
TGTGCCAGCCAACACTCCGGGGACAACGAGCAGTACTTC
CASQHSGDNEQYF
>TRBD2|.|TRBJ2-2|TRBV9
TGTGCCAGCAGCCCAGGGACTAGCGGAGCAAACACCGGGGAGCTGTTTTTT
CASSPGTSGANTGELFF
>.|once|TRBJ1-4|TRBV2
TGTGCCAGCAGTGGCCCTAAACTGTTTTTT
CASSGPKLFF
>.|.|TRBJ2-7|TRBV9
TGTGCCAGCAGTCCGAGGGGAGGTGGAGGACGTGAGCAGTACTTC
CASSPRGGGGREQYF
>.|.|TRBJ1-6|TRBV30
TGTGCCTGGAGGGGCGGGGGGTATAATTCACCCCTCCACTTT
CAWRGGGYNSPLHF
>TRBD2|.|TRBJ2-5|TRBV4-1
TGCGCCAGCAGCCAAGATGGTAGCGGGGCACAAGAGACCCAGTACTTC
CASSQDGSGAQETQYF
>.|.|TRBJ1-3|TRBV7-9
TGTGCCAGCAGCTTGGGGGAGCGGAGCTCTGGAAACACCATATATTTT
CASSLGERSSGNTIYF
>TRBD2|.|TRBJ2-1|TRBV9
TGTGCCAGCAGCGCGCGTGTGGGACTAGCCGGGGGTGAGCAGTTCTTC
CASSARVGLAGGEQFF
>.|.|TRBJ2-7|TRBV6-9
TGTGCCAGCAGTGAAGGGGAGTTCTACGAGCAGTACTTC
CASSEGEFYEQYF
>.|.|TRBJ2-7|TRBV7-2
TGTGCCAGCAGCTTAGGGGGGGTCTACGAGCAGTACTTC
CASSLGGVYEQYF
>.|.|TRBJ2-7|TRBV10-3
TGTGCCATCAGTGGTAAAAGAGGGGGAAGCTCCTACGAGCAGTACTTC
CAISGKRGGSSYEQYF
>.|.|TRBJ1-2|TRBV2
TGTGCCAGCAGATATCAGCTAGGCTATGGCTACACCTTC
CASRYQLGYGYTF
>.|.|TRBJ1-3|TRBV6-5
TGTGCCAGCAGTTACTCGTCAGGCTTCTCTGGAAACACCATATATTTT
CASSYSSGFSGNTIYF
>.|.|TRBJ2-5|TRBV18
TGTGCCAGCTCACCGGCAATAGGCCCCTCAGAAGAGACCCAGTACTTC
CASSPAIGPSEETQYF
>TRBD2|.|TRBJ2-1|TRBV9
TGTGCCAGCAGCGTAGAACTAGCGGGAACCAATGAGCAGTTCTTC
CASSVELAGTNEQFF
>TRBD1|.|TRBJ1-2|TRBV5-1
TGCGCCAGCAGCTTGGGACAGGGTGATGGCTACACCTTC
CASSLGQGDGYTF
>.|.|TRBJ1-3|TRBV18
TGTGCCAGCTCACCATCTGCGTCAAACTCTGGAAACACCATATATTTT
CASSPSASNSGNTIYF
>.|.|TRBJ1-1|TRBV4-1
TGCGCCAGCAGCCAAGAGGATGGGGATATTCTTTTCGCTTTCTTT
CASSQEDGDILFAFF
>.|.|TRBJ2-1|TRBV7-9
TGTGCCAGCAGCGTAGGGGTTTCCTACAATGAGCAGTTCTTC
CASSVGVSYNEQFF
>.|.|TRBJ2-7|TRBV19
TGTGCCAGTAGTTTTCGGGGGAGCTACGAGCAGTACTTC
CASSFRGSYEQYF
>.|.|TRBJ1-4|TRBV7-9
TGTGCCAGCAGCTTAGCCCCTACCGGGACCTCTCATGAAAAACTGTTTTTT
CASSLAPTGTSHEKLFF
>.|.|TRBJ1-3|TRBV16
TGTGCCAGCAGCCAAGTATCAACCCCTGGGGGTGGAAACACCATATATTTT
CASSQVSTPGGGNTIYF
>TRBD1|few|TRBJ1-6|TRBV4-2
TGTGCCAGCAGCCTGGGCGGGACAGCCTATTCACCCCTCCACTTT
CASSLGGTAYSPLHF
>TRBD1|.|TRBJ1-1|TRBV6-5
TGTGCCAGCAGTCGGGACAGCTACACTGAAGCTTTCTTT
CASSRDSYTEAFF
>.|few|TRBJ1-4|TRBV28
TGTGCCAGCAGTCCCCAGCCCGGCCGGAGGGCTAATGAAAAACTGTTTTTT
CASSPQPGRRANEKLFF
>TRBD1|.|TRBJ2-7|TRBV30
TGTGCCTGGAGTCCGGACAGGGGGGTATTCTACGAGCAGTACTTC
CAWSPDRGVFYEQYF
>.|once|TRBJ2-1|TRBV4-3
TGCGCCAGCAGCCAAGATACCAGAGGGTACAATGAGCAGTTCTTC
CASSQDTRGYNEQFF
>TRBD1|.|TRBJ1-6|TRBV30
TGTGCCTGTCAGGGACAGCCAAATTCACCCCTCCACTTT
CACQGQPNSPLHF
>.|.|TRBJ1-4|TRBV7-8
TGTGCCAGCAGCTTAGGGGAAGGACGGCCGAATGAAAAACTGTTTTTT
CASSLGEGRPNEKLFF
>TRBD1|once|TRBJ1-6|TRBV2
TGTGCCAGCAAAGGAAGGGACAGGATTGCGATTTATAATTCACCCCTCCACTTT
CASKGRDRIAIYNSPLHF
>.|.|TRBJ2-1|TRBV6-1
TGTGCCAGCGTCCAGGGATCCTACAATGAGCAGTTCTTC
CASVQGSYNEQFF
>.|.|TRBJ1-1|TRBV4-2
TGTGCCAGCAGCCAAGAGGGGGGGTACACTGAAGCTTTCTTT
CASSQEGGYTEAFF
>.|few|TRBJ1-1|TRBV2
TGTGCCAGCAGTGAAGCGAGGGGGAACACTGAAGCTTTCTTT
CASSEARGNTEAFF
>TRBD1|few|TRBJ2-6|TRBV15
TGTGCCACCAGCAGACAGACAGGGTCACTCCTAATCTCTGGGGCCAACGTCCTGACTTTC
CATSRQTGSLLISGANVLTF
>TRBD1|.|TRBJ1-2|TRBV6-1
TGTGCCAGCAGTAACACAGGGGGTGGGTATGGCTACACCTTC
CASSNTGGGYGYTF
>TRBD1|.|TRBJ2-6|TRBV2
TGTGCCAGCAGGACAGGGGGCGCTGGGGCCAACGTCCTGACTTTC
CASRTGGAGANVLTF
>.|.|TRBJ2-5|TRBV14
TGTGCCAGCAGCCAAGGGGCCCGTTCAGAGACCCAGTACTTC
CASSQGARSETQYF
>.|.|TRBJ2-7|TRBV4-1
TGCGCCAGCAGCCAAGATACGAGGGGTCGCGAGCAGTACTTC
CASSQDTRGREQYF
>.|.|TRBJ2-3|TRBV19
TGTGCCAGTAGTCCCCCGGGCCTCAGCACAGATACGCAGTATTTT
CASSPPGLSTDTQYF
>.|few|TRBJ1-1|TRBV11-1
TGTGCCAGCCGGCTCGATAACGCGGGAACTGAAGCTTTCTTT
CASRLDNAGTEAFF
>.|.|TRBJ1-4|TRBV19
TGTGCCAGTAGTAGCCCCCCCAAGGGCCGGAGAACTAATGAAAAACTGTTTTTT
CASSSPPKGRRTNEKLFF
>.|.|TRBJ2-3|TRBV6-4
TGTGCCAGCAGTGACGGTGCAGGGGAAACAGATACGCAGTATTTT
CASSDGAGETDTQYF